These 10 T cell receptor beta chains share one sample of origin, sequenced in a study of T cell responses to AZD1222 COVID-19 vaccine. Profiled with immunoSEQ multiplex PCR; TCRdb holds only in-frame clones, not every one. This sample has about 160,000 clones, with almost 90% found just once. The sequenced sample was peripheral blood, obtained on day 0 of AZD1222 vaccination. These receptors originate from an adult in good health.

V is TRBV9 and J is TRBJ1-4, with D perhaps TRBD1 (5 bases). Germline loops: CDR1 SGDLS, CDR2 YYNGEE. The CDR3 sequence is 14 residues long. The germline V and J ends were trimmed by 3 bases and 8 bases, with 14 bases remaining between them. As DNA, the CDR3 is TGTGCCAGCAGCGGTACAGGAAGGGAAGAAAAACTGTTTTTT. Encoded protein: CASSGTGREEKLFF.

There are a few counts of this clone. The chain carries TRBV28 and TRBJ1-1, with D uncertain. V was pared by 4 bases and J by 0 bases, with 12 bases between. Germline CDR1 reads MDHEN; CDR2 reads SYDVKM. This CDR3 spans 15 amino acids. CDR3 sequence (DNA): TGTGCCAGCAGTTCCCCGACGGGGTTGAACACTGAAGCTTTCTTT. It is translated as CASSSPTGLNTEAFF.

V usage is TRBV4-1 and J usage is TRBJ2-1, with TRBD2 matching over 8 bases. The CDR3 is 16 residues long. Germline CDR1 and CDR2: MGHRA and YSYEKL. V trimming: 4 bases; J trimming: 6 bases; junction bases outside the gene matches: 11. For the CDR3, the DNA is TGCGCCAGCAGCCCCCTAAGTACTAGCGGAGTCAATGAGCAGTTCTTC. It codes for CASSPLSTSGVNEQFF.

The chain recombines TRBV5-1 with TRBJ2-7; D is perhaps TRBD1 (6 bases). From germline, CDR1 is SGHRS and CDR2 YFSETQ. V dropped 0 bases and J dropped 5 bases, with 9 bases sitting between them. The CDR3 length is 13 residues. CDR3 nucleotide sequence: TGCGCCAGCAGCTTGGACAGGGTAAACGAGCAGTACTTC. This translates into CASSLDRVNEQYF.

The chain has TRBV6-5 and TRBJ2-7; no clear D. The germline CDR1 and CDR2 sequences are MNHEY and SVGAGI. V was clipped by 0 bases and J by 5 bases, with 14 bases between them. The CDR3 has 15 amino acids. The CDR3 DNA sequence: TGTGCCAGCAGTTACTCGAGTCTTACGGATGACGAGCAGTACTTC. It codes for CASSYSSLTDDEQYF.

CDR3 DNA: TGTGCCAGCAGCGTAGATGACGGGAGGGCGGTAGATACGCAGTATTTT. It translates to CASSVDDGRAVDTQYF. The rearrangement joins TRBV9 to TRBJ2-3, with 8 bases fitting TRBD2. With V trimmed by 0 bases and J by 5 bases, 8 bases remained unmatched. The CDR3 is made up of 16 amino acids. Germline V gene sequence: CDR1 SGDLS, CDR2 YYNGEE.

For the CDR3, the DNA is TGCGCCAGCAGCTTGGCCGGGGGAGGCACAGATACGCAGTATTTT. Protein product: CASSLAGGGTDTQYF. V and J are TRBV5-1 and TRBJ2-3, with a tentative D call TRBD2 (6 bases). The CDR3 is made up of 15 amino acids. Trimming shortened V by 0 bases and J by 1 base, and 9 bases separated the two germline ends. Germline loops: CDR1 SGHRS, CDR2 YFSETQ. Filled out from reference TRBV5-1 and TRBJ2-3, the complete variable domain reads KAGVTQTPRYLIKTRGQQVTLSCSPISGHRSVSWYQQTPGQGLQFLFEYFSETQRNKGNFPGRFSGRQFSNSRSEMNVSTLELGDSALYLCASSLAGGGTDTQYFGPGTRLTVL.

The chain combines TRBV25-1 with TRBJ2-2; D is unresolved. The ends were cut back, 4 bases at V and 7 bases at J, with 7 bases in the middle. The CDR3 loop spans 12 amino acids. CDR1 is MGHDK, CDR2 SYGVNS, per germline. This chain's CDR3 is CASSVSLGELFF. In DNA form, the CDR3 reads TGTGCCAGCAGTGTAAGCCTCGGGGAGCTGTTTTTT.

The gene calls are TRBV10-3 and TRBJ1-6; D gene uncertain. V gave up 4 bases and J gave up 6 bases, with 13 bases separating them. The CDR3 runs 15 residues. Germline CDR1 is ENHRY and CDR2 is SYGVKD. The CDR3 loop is CAISVTEGANSPLHF. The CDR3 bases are TGTGCCATCAGTGTGACCGAGGGAGCTAATTCACCCCTCCACTTT.

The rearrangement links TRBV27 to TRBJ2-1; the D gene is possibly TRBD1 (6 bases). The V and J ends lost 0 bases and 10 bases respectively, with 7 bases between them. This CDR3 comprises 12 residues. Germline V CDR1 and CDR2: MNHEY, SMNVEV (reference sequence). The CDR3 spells CASSLSRGEQFF. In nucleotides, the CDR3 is TGTGCCAGCAGTTTATCTAGGGGGGAGCAGTTCTTC.